This T cell receptor beta chain was documented in a study of a mutant IDH1 vaccine in newly diagnosed glioma (dated by TCRdb to about 2021). Describing the broader study: Across visits V03 through V10, patients got a total of eight vaccinations, given in weeks 1, 3, 5, 7, 11, 15, 19 and 23. Vaccination was initiated 4-6 weeks after radiotherapy alone, or concurrently with temozolomide cycles in the chemotherapy-containing groups. Of the 25 to 35 treated patients, about 62% were male and 37.5% were female, and a mean age of about 37 years was recorded. Prior to enrollment, standard therapy consisting of radiotherapy alone, temozolomide alone, or radiochemotherapy with temozolomide had been administered to patients, with the combination being received by most patients. Six visits were used for peripheral blood collection: V03 (baseline), V05, V07, V10, V12 and V13. Longitudinal TCRB deep sequencing was performed for about two dozen treated patients wherever samples were available for exploratory analyses.

This sample's time point label indicates: week 5, during vaccination. Each vaccine dose was 300 ug of a 20-mer mutant IDH1 peptide in Montanide, given subcutaneously with topical imiquimod. All donors had newly diagnosed IDH1-mutant astrocytomas of WHO grade 3 or 4 that showed loss of nuclear ATRX. The samples were drawn from NOA16, a multicentre, single-arm, open-label phase I trial in Germany that tested a mutant IDH1 peptide vaccine in humans for the first time. The DNeasy Blood and Tissue Kit was used to extract genomic DNA from EDTA blood for TCRB sequencing. What the authors observed across the whole study: Immune responses induced by the vaccine were seen in over 80% of patients across multiple MHC alleles. Selection of PBMC samples for TCRB deep sequencing was based on availability. It was noted by the authors that analyses of patient blood samples could not be reproduced owing to sample limitations. Pseudoprogression seemed to be unrelated to changes in the top peripheral T cell clonotypes found by TCRB sequencing.

Library generation was performed with the immunoSEQ multiplex PCR assay. The hsTCRB Kit was used according to the manufacturer's protocol to amplify rearranged TCR beta chain sequences. TCRB libraries were sequenced on an Illumina MiSeq. On the study's bioinformatics: Demultiplexing, trimming and gene mapping were performed with the kit vendor's proprietary platform. Drawn from immuneACCESS, this table holds only the in-frame rearrangements with V and J called that TCRdb kept. Clones are partly lost; checked studies trace under half to an unresolved V gene and leave the rest unexplained. That table gives V, J and clone size, and the DNA gave D and trimming. For this sample there are about 30,000 clones; around 90% appear just once. The ten top clones hold about 3.6% of the sample. V loses 5 bases, J loses 6 bases, and the germline ends lie 17 bases apart. The germline V gene supplies CDR1 MDHEN and CDR2 SYDVKM. The CDR3, cysteine through phenylalanine, is 14 amino acids long. Only the CDR3 region is kept as DNA, spanning 42 bases read in frame from base 1.

A note on this clone: No cognate antigen has been identified for it. Base qualities are not provided; no much larger clone lies one nucleotide away.

The sample consisted of peripheral blood mononuclear cells (PBMCs), taken from a glioma patient whose treatment included an IDH1 peptide vaccine. The receptor chain draws on TRBV28 and TRBJ2-7; matching of 6 bases hints at TRBD1 as the D gene. This sequence originates from a woman aged 35 to 49 with glioma. Some clones in this sample may be carry-over from other donors' samples. CDR3 protein: CASSKRTASGEQYF. The sequenced DNA: TGTGCCAGCAGTAAAAGGACAGCCTCGGGCGAGCAGTACTTC.